This TCR beta chain derives from a study of regulatory dendritic cells for organ transplantation. The germline CDR1 and CDR2 sequences are MGHRA and YSYEKL. This CDR3 comprises 16 residues. Trimming cost V 2 bases and J 8 bases; bases outside gene matches: 5. Study results and caveats: Naive T cells showed high diversity, memory cells less, memory CD8+ least.

As for this clone: The antigen remains undetermined.

The data were produced by immunoSEQ multiplex PCR, yet TCRdb's version contains in-frame clones alone and is incomplete. The sample shows under 35,000 clones, about 89% of them seen only once. Sequencing was carried out using naive CD4+ T cells from blood. Subset reported: CD45RA+ naive T cells. The chain combines TRBV4-1 with TRBJ2-1, with 14 nucleotides matching TRBD2. This TCR derives from a human donor in good health. Here the CDR3 DNA reads TGCGCCAGCAGCCAAACCGGACTAGCGGGAGGCGATGAGCAGTTCTTC. Its translation: CASSQTGLAGGDEQFF.